This TCR beta chain was recorded in a study of PD-1 blockade in classical Hodgkin lymphoma. On the study more broadly: The study gave patients nivolumab 3 mg/kg intravenously every 2 weeks. Study-wide results and caveats: Baseline diversity was lower in partial responders and progressors than complete responders. What caused the repertoire differences, perhaps disease activity or prior therapy, remains undefined. Exclusion was the outcome for patients who began nivolumab under 1 year after ASCT.

This CDR3 has 19 amino acids. Germline CDR1 is MDHEN and CDR2 is SYDVKM. V lost 3 bases and J lost 9; bases outside the gene matches: 19. A single count supports this clone. Antigen: not known. Every patient had relapsed following autologous stem cell transplantation, and cohorts differed in brentuximab vedotin exposure. Profiled with immunoSEQ multiplex PCR; TCRdb holds only in-frame clones, not every one. The sample yields tens of thousands of clones, 85% to 90% seen once. The V gene is TRBV28, the J gene TRBJ2-3; 12 bases line up with TRBD1. This sequence was found in a human donor with classical Hodgkin lymphoma. This specimen was peripheral blood mononuclear cells (PBMCs), taken at baseline. The CDR3 sequence: CASSFLDVFGDRGPLTQYF. Written as DNA, the CDR3 is TGTGCCAGCAGTTTTCTTGATGTGTTTGGGGACAGGGGGCCCCTAACGCAGTATTTT.